One sample yielded the 25 T cell receptor beta chains listed below, sequenced in a study of T cell responses to AZD1222 COVID-19 vaccine. Here immunoSEQ multiplex PCR was the method, and the copy in TCRdb shows in-frame clones only, minus some. The profile covers about 84,000 clones, with 70% to 90% appearing a single time and about 1.4% taken by the ten largest. Source: peripheral blood, taken on day 0 of AZD1222 vaccination. These TCRs come from an adult in good health.

The gene calls are TRBV19 and TRBJ1-4; no clear D. Trimming cost V 6 bases and J 1 base, with 12 bases left between them. CDR3 length: 15 amino acids. The germline CDR1 and CDR2 sequences are LNHDA and SQIVND (reference sequence). The CDR3 loop is CASRGGVRTNEKLFF. DNA for the CDR3: TGTGCCAGTAGAGGAGGAGTCCGAACTAATGAAAAACTGTTTTTT.

The chain combines TRBV4-2 with TRBJ1-6; D gene uncertain. V was trimmed by 0 bases and J by 7 bases, leaving 7 bases between them. CDR3 length: 14 amino acids. Germline loops: CDR1 LGHNA, CDR2 YNFKEQ. The CDR3 region has the DNA TGTGCCAGCAGCCAAGATTATCAGAATTCACCCCTCCACTTT. Its translation is CASSQDYQNSPLHF.

The rearrangement links TRBV5-8 to TRBJ1-1; 7 nucleotides match TRBD1. V lost 0 bases, J lost 7 bases, and 12 bases stayed unmatched. This CDR3 is 16 amino acids long. Germline-derived CDR1 and CDR2 are SGHTS and YDEGEE. The CDR3 region is CASSLEFGTARREAFF. DNA of the CDR3: TGTGCCAGCAGCTTGGAGTTCGGGACAGCGCGACGTGAAGCTTTCTTT. Based on the CDR3 plus reference TRBV5-8 and TRBJ1-1, the full variable domain is EAGVTQSPTHLIKTRGQQATLRCSPISGHTSVYWYQQALGLGLQFLLWYDEGEERNRGNFPPRFSGRQFPNYSSELNVNALELEDSALYLCASSLEFGTARREAFFGQGTRLTVV.

The chain couples TRBV4-2 to TRBJ2-1, with 8 bases fitting TRBD2. The CDR3 is made up of 16 amino acids. The germline CDR1 and CDR2 sequences are LGHNA and YNFKEQ. Unmatched junction bases numbered 7, after V lost 1 base and J lost 5 bases. In nucleotides, the CDR3 is TGTGCCAGCAGCCAAGGGTCTTGGCGGGAGGACAATGAGCAGTTCTTC. Its protein is CASSQGSWREDNEQFF.

The J gene is TRBJ1-2, the V gene TRBV11-2, with a tentative D call TRBD1 (6 bases). Trimming took off 5 bases at V and 1 base at J, with 8 bases between the two ends. The germline V gene has CDR1 SGHAT and CDR2 FQNNGV. There are 13 residues in the CDR3. The CDR3 region has the DNA TGTGCCAGCAGCACGGACAGTAACTATGGCTACACCTTC. Encoded protein: CASSTDSNYGYTF. Full variable domain (missing parts from reference TRBV11-2 and TRBJ1-2): EAGVAQSPRYKIIEKRQSVAFWCNPISGHATLYWYQQILGQGPKLLIQFQNNGVVDDSQLPKDRFSAERLKGVDSTLKIQPAKLEDSAVYLCASSTDSNYGYTFGSGTRLTVV.

The chain carries TRBV18 and TRBJ2-1, with 11 bases lining up with TRBD2. The germline V gene encodes CDR1 KGHSH and CDR2 LQKENI. The CDR3 covers 19 residues. Germline trimming cut 0 bases from V and 5 bases from J; bases unmatched to any gene: 12. The CDR3 here is CASSPPLSGRAPGHNEQFF. The CDR3 nucleotides are TGTGCCAGCTCACCACCCCTTAGCGGGAGGGCCCCCGGCCACAATGAGCAGTTCTTC.

This clone has a handful of counts. The chain combines TRBV5-1 with TRBJ2-7; D unclear. The CDR3 totals 13 residues. Germline lookup yields CDR1 SGHRS and CDR2 YFSETQ. Trimming pared 4 bases from V and 3 bases from J, leaving 11 bases between. In DNA form, the CDR3 reads TGCGCCAGCAGCACACAACAGAGCTACGAGCAGTACTTC. Its protein is CASSTQQSYEQYF.

CDR3 coding DNA: TGTGCCAGCAGTTTAGCGGGAGGGCCGACAGATACGCAGTATTTT. Translated, it gives CASSLAGGPTDTQYF. The chain recombines TRBV6-4 with TRBJ2-3; 11 bases align to TRBD2. The V segment lost 5 bases and the J segment 3 bases; nucleotides outside the gene matches: 4. This CDR3 contains 15 residues. The germline V gene encodes CDR1 MRHNA and CDR2 SNTAGT.

The chain has TRBV18 and TRBJ2-3, with 13 bases matching TRBD2. V gave up 3 bases and J gave up 2 bases; unmatched junction bases: 2. The CDR3 has 16 amino acids. Germline V gives CDR1 KGHSH, CDR2 LQKENI. This CDR3 reads CASSPGLAGPTDTQYF. DNA of the CDR3: TGTGCCAGCTCACCGGGACTAGCGGGACCCACAGATACGCAGTATTTT.

V is TRBV7-2 and J is TRBJ2-7, with 11 bases lining up with TRBD2. J was trimmed by 4 bases and V by 6 bases; bases with no gene match: 8. The CDR3 spans 15 residues. The germline gives CDR1 SGHTA, CDR2 FQGNSA. CDR3 amino acids: CASSSTSGSLYEQYF. Here the CDR3 DNA reads TGTGCCAGCAGTTCAACTAGCGGGAGTCTGTACGAGCAGTACTTC.

The rearrangement uses TRBV12-3 or TRBV12-4 and TRBJ2-7; TRBD1 matches at 8 bases. This CDR3 has 13 residues. The J segment lost 3 bases and the V segment lost 6 bases, leaving 4 bases of the junction unmatched. CDR3: CASSRDRIYEQYF. The CDR3 DNA follows: TGTGCCAGCAGCCGGGACAGGATCTACGAGCAGTACTTC.

This clone has just one count. The V gene is TRBV4-2, the J gene TRBJ2-1; 10 bases align to TRBD2. CDR1 is LGHNA, CDR2 YNFKEQ, per germline. J was trimmed by 10 bases and V by 2 bases; bases with no gene match: 17. This CDR3 spans 18 amino acids. The CDR3: CASSQHLAGAGGAGEQFF. CDR3 nucleotide sequence: TGTGCCAGCAGCCAACATCTCGCCGGAGCGGGAGGGGCTGGAGAGCAGTTCTTC.

The chain couples TRBV12-3 or TRBV12-4 to TRBJ2-3; D may correspond to TRBD1 or TRBD2 (5 bases each). The CDR3 runs 13 residues. The ends were cut back, 6 bases at V and 0 bases at J, with 7 bases in the middle. The CDR3 spells CASSRDSTDTQYF. DNA of the CDR3: TGTGCCAGCAGCCGGGACAGCACAGATACGCAGTATTTT.

V gene TRBV24-1 combines with J gene TRBJ1-5; the D gene is possibly TRBD1 (6 bases). The V end lost 5 bases, the J end lost 4 bases, and 8 bases lay between the germline ends. Germline V lookup: CDR1 KGHDR, CDR2 SFDVKD. CDR3 length: 13 amino acids. The CDR3 nucleotides are TGTGCCACCAGTGCTACAGGGAATCAGCCCCAGCATTTT. Translated, it gives CATSATGNQPQHF.

This clone showed up just a few times. The gene calls are TRBV11-3 and TRBJ1-1; D ambiguous. Trimming shortened V by 2 bases and J by 4 bases, and 8 bases separated the two germline ends. This CDR3 is built from 13 residues. In germline, CDR1 is SGHNT, CDR2 YENEEA. CDR3 DNA sequence: TGTGCCAGCAGCTTACTGGGGTTCACTGAAGCTTTCTTT. Amino acids: CASSLLGFTEAFF. Full variable domain (remainder filled in from reference TRBV11-3 and TRBJ1-1): EAGVVQSPRYKIIEKKQPVAFWCNPISGHNTLYWYLQNLGQGPELLIRYENEEAVDDSQLPKDRFSAERLKGVDSTLKIQPAELGDSAVYLCASSLLGFTEAFFGQGTRLTVV.

V is TRBV7-2 and J is TRBJ1-1; maybe TRBD1 (5 bases). CDR3 length equals 14 residues. Germline CDR1 SGHTA, CDR2 FQGNSA. The ends were cut back, 5 bases at V and 4 bases at J, with 14 bases in the middle. The CDR3 protein is CASSGRGIFTEAFF. CDR3 in DNA: TGTGCCAGCAGCGGTCGGGGGATCTTCACTGAAGCTTTCTTT.

The chain links TRBV11-3 to TRBJ2-1; 9 nucleotides agree with TRBD2. The junction had 7 bases not matched to a gene; V was cut back by 4 bases and J by 9 bases. The CDR3 has 14 amino acids. Looked up from germline, CDR1 is SGHNT and CDR2 is YENEEA. The CDR3 here is CASSSLAGVGEQFF. The CDR3 nucleotides read TGTGCCAGCAGCTCCTTAGCGGGAGTAGGTGAGCAGTTCTTC.

The chain is built from TRBV6-2 or TRBV6-3 and TRBJ2-1; the D gene is possibly TRBD2 (5 bases). This CDR3 contains 14 residues. Trimming removed 6 bases at V and 5 bases at J, with 14 bases between. Looked up from germline, CDR1 is MNHEY and CDR2 is SVGEGT. CDR3 sequence reads: CASSTNRRNNEQFF. The CDR3 coding sequence is TGTGCCAGCAGCACCAATAGGAGGAACAATGAGCAGTTCTTC.

This chain joins TRBV7-9 and TRBJ2-2; D possibly corresponds to TRBD2 (6 bases). This CDR3 spans 15 amino acids. Trimming removed 5 bases at V and 9 bases at J, with 19 bases between. Germline lookup yields CDR1 SEHNR and CDR2 FQNEAQ (reference sequence). CDR3 DNA: TGTGCCAGCAGCCCCGGGGACTTTCGGTTGAGGGAGCTGTTTTTT. It translates to CASSPGDFRLRELFF.

The rearrangement uses TRBV28 and TRBJ1-1, with TRBD1 matching over 7 bases. V trimming: 6 bases; J trimming: 3 bases; junction bases outside the gene matches: 7. This CDR3 spans 14 amino acids. CDR1 MDHEN and CDR2 SYDVKM come from the germline V gene. The CDR3 loop is CASRLDREDTEAFF. The CDR3 bases are TGTGCCAGCAGGTTAGACAGGGAGGACACTGAAGCTTTCTTT. The complete variable domain, with remaining parts taken from reference TRBV28 and TRBJ1-1, reads DVKVTQSSRYLVKRTGEKVFLECVQDMDHENMFWYRQDPGLGLRLIYFSYDVKMKEKGDIPEGYSVSREKKERFSLILESASTNQTSMYLCASRLDREDTEAFFGQGTRLTVV.

The CDR3 DNA reads TGCAGCGTTGTAGATAGTGGCGGCATGTTGACTGAAGCTTTCTTT. Its protein is CSVVDSGGMLTEAFF. V is TRBV29-1 and J is TRBJ1-1; D remains unclear. V lost 4 bases and J lost 5, with 20 bases in between. The CDR3 covers 15 residues. Germline CDR1 is SQVTM and CDR2 is ANQGSEA.

This rearrangement joins TRBV9 to TRBJ2-1; 10 nucleotides agree with TRBD2. The CDR3 spans 18 residues. Germline CDR1 reads SGDLS; CDR2 reads YYNGEE. The J segment lost 7 bases and the V segment lost 6 bases, leaving 19 bases of the junction unmatched. The CDR3 sequence is CASTLRAERTSGRNEQFF. In nucleotides, the CDR3 is TGTGCCAGCACCCTAAGGGCGGAAAGGACTAGCGGTCGTAATGAGCAGTTCTTC.

The chain combines TRBV6-2 or TRBV6-3 with TRBJ2-4; D is unclear. This CDR3 spans 13 amino acids. CDR1 is MNHEY, CDR2 SVGEGT, per germline. V was pared by 5 bases and J by 6 bases, with 11 bases between. The CDR3 coding sequence is TGTGCCAGCAGTGGCCAGGATCGAAACATTCAGTACTTC. Translation: CASSGQDRNIQYF.

The count of this clone is one. The V call is TRBV7-3, the J call TRBJ2-1; D is perhaps TRBD2 (6 bases). Germline V lookup: CDR1 SGHTA, CDR2 FQGTGA. Trimming pared 5 bases from V and 8 bases from J, leaving 19 bases between. CDR3 length: 15 amino acids. The CDR3 is CASSPWREDLDEQFF. CDR3 bases: TGTGCCAGCAGCCCCTGGAGGGAGGACTTGGATGAGCAGTTCTTC.

J is TRBJ1-1 and V is TRBV29-1; weak D call: TRBD1 (6 bases). The CDR3 sequence is 12 residues long. V was shortened by 6 bases and J by 1 base, with 9 bases between the two germline ends. The germline V gene encodes CDR1 SQVTM and CDR2 ANQGSEA. The chain's CDR3 is CSVRGGNTEAFF. Here the CDR3 DNA reads TGCAGCGTGAGAGGGGGGAACACTGAAGCTTTCTTT.